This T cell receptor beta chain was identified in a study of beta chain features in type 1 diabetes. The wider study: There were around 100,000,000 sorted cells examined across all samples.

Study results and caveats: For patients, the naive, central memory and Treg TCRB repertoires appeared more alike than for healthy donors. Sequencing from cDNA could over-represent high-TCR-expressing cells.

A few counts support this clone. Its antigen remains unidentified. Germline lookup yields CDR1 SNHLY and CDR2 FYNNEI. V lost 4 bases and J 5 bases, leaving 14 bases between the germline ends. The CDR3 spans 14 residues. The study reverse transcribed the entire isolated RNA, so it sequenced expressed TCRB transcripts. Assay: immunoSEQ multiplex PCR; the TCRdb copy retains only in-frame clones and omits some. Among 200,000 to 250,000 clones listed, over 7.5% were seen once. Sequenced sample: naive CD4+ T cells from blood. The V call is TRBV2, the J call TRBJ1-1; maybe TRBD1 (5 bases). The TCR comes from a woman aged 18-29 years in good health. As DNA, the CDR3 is TGTGCCAGCAGTGTTCAGGGCCCCAGGACTGAAGCTTTCTTT. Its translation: CASSVQGPRTEAFF. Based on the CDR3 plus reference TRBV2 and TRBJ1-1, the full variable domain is EPEVTQTPSHQVTQMGQEVILRCVPISNHLYFYWYRQILGQKVEFLVSFYNNEISEKSEIFDDQFSVERPDGSNFTLKIRSTKLEDSAMYFCASSVQGPRTEAFFGQGTRLTVV.